This TCR beta chain originates from a study of blood T cell repertoires in COVID-19. Methods used by the authors: Reference gene primer amplification gave nucleated cell count estimates. TCRdb's table, derived via immunoSEQ multiplex PCR, lists solely in-frame clones and lacks some. V and J calls and clone size are copied from that table; D and trimming were computed from the DNA. The repertoire holds about 480,000 clones, with more than 85% as singletons. In germline, CDR1 is LGHNA, CDR2 YNFKEQ. This CDR3 region has 16 residues. With V trimmed by 2 bases and J by 5 bases, 8 bases remained unmatched. The clonotype originates from a woman aged 25 to 45 with acute or convalescent COVID-19. Sequencing input: peripheral blood. The chain has TRBV4-2 and TRBJ2-5; 10 nucleotides align to TRBD2. For the CDR3, the DNA is TGTGCCAGCAGCCAAACCGCGACTAGCGGGTTTGAGACCCAGTACTTC. Its translation is CASSQTATSGFETQYF.